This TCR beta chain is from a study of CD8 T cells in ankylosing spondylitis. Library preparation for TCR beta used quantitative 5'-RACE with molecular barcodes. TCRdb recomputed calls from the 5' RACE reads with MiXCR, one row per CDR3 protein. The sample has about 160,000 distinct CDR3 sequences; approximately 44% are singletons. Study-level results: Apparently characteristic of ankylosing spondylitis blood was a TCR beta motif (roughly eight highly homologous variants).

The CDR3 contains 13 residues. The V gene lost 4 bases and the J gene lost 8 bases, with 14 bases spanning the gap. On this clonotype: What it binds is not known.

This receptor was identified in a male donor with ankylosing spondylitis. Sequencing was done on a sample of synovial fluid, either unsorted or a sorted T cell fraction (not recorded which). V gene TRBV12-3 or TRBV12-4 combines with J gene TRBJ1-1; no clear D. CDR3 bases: TGTGCCAGCAGTTCTCTCCGAGAAGACGAAGCTTTCTTT. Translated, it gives CASSSLREDEAFF.